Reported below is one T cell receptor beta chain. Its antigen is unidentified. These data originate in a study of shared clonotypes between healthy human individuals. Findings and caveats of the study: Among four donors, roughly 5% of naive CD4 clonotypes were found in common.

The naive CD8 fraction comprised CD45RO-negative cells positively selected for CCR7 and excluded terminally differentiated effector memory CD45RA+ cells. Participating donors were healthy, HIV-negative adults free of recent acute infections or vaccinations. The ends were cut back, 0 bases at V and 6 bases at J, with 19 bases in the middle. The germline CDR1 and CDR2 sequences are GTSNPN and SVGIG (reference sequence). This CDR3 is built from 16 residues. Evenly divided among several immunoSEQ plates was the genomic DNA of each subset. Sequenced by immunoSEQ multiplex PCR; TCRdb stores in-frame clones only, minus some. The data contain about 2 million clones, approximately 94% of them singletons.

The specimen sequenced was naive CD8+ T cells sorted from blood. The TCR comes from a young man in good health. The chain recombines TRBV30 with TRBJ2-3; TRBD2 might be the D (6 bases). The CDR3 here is CAWSVLAREGPDTQYF. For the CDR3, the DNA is TGTGCCTGGAGTGTACTGGCGCGGGAAGGTCCCGATACGCAGTATTTT.